This entry features one T cell receptor (beta chain) sequence. TCRdb keeps only in-frame clones here, not all; method: immunoSEQ multiplex PCR. This table holds about 80,000 clones, around 88% found once. This sample was included in a study of blood T cell repertoires in COVID-19. This sequence originates from a woman of 80 years or more with acute or convalescent COVID-19. Sequencing input: peripheral blood.

The CDR3 nucleotides are TGTGCCAGCAGCTTAGGACTAGCGGGAGGGTACGATGAGCAGTTCTTC. Translated, it gives CASSLGLAGGYDEQFF. The chain joins TRBV7-3 to TRBJ2-1; TRBD2 matches at 15 bases. The CDR3 contains 16 residues. Germline lookup yields CDR1 SGHTA and CDR2 FQGTGA. V was pared by 2 bases and J by 8 bases, with 4 bases of the junction left unmatched. Drawing the rest from reference TRBV7-3 and TRBJ2-1, the complete variable domain is GAGVSQTPSNKVTEKGKYVELRCDPISGHTALYWYRQSLGQGPEFLIYFQGTGAADDSGLPNDRFFAVRPEGSVSTLKIQRTERGDSAVYLCASSLGLAGGYDEQFFGPGTRLTVL.